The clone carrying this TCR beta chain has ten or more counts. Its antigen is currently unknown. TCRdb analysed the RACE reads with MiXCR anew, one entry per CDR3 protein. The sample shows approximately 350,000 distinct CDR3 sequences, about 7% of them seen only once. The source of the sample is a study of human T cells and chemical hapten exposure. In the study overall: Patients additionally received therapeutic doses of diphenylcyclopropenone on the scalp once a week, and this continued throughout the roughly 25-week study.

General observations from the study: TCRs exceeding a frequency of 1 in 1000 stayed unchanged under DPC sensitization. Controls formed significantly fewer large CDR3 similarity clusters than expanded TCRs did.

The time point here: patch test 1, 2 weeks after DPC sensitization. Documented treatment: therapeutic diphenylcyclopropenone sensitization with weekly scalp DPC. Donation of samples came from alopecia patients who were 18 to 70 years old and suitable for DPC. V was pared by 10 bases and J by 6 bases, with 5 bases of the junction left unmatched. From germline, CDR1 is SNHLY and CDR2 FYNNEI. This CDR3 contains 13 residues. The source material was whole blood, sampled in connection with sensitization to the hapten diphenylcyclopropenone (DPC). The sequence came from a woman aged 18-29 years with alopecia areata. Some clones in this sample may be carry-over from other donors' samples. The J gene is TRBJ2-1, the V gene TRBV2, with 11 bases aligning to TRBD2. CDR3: CATASGGFNEQFF. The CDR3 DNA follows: TGTGCCACAGCTAGCGGGGGGTTCAATGAGCAGTTCTTC.